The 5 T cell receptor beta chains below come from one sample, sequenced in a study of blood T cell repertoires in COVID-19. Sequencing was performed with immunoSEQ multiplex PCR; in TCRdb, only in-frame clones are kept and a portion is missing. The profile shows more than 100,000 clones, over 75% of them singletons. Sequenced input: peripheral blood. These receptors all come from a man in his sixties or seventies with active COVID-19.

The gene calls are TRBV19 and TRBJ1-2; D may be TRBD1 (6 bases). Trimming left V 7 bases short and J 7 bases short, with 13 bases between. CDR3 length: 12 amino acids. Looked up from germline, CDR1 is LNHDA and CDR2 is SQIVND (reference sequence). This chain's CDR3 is CASTGEWRGYTF. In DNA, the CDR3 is TGTGCCAGTACAGGGGAGTGGCGTGGCTACACCTTC.

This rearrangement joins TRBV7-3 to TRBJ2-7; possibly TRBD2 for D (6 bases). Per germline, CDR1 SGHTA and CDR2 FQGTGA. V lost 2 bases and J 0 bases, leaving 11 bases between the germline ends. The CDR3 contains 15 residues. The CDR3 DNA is TGTGCCAGCAGCTTAGGTTCTAGCGTCTCCTACGAGCAGTACTTC. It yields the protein CASSLGSSVSYEQYF.

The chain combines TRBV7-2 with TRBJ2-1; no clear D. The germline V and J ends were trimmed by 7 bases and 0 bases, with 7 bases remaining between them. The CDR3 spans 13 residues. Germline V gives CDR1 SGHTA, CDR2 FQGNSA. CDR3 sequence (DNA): TGTGCCAGCAAGTCGAGCTCCTACAATGAGCAGTTCTTC. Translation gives CASKSSSYNEQFF.

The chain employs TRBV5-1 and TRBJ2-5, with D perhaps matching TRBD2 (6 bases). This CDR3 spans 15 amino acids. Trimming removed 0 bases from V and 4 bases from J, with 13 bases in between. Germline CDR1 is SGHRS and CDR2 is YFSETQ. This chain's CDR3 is CASSLGDSGGETQYF. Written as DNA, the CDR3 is TGCGCCAGCAGCTTGGGGGACTCCGGAGGAGAGACCCAGTACTTC.

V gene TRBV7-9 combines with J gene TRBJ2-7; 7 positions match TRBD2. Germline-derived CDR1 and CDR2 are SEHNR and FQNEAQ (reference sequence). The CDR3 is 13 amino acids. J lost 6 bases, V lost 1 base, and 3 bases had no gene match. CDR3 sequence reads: CASSLGLAREQYF. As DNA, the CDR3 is TGTGCCAGCAGCTTAGGACTAGCTCGCGAGCAGTACTTC.